This T cell receptor beta chain comes out of a study of T cells in Graves' hyperthyroidism and ophthalmopathy (dated by TCRdb to between 2017 and 2020). For the wider study: Peripheral blood was collected at initial diagnosis, before any treatment. For training and testing, the 80 to 100 patients in the discovery cohort were randomly divided in a 7:3 ratio. According to the paper, TCR Vbeta CDR3 sequencing was carried out on approximately 140 peripheral blood samples, which came from fewer than 50 ophthalmopathy, approximately 78 hyperthyroidism and 17 progressor patients. After blood sampling, hyperthyroidism patients were treated with methimazole at a starting dose of 30 mg daily, and ophthalmopathy patients were treated with high-dose intravenous methylprednisolone. In six Graves' hyperthyroidism patients, the study also compared T-cell repertoires from thyroid tissue with T-cell repertoires from blood. An independent validation cohort of fewer than 20 hyperthyroidism patients and about 16 patients who later progressed to ophthalmopathy tested prospective prediction of ophthalmopathy. TCR V-J signatures able to tell the groups apart were searched for in a discovery cohort of 95 or so patients, of whom more than 40 had Graves' ophthalmopathy and more than 55 had stable Graves' hyperthyroidism.

Stable Graves' hyperthyroidism was defined as the absence of progression to ophthalmopathy over 18 months of follow-up. Hyperthyroidism patients were newly diagnosed, had a disease duration of under 2 months, and were aged 18 to 65 years. Any patient with an uncontrolled infection, another autoimmune disease, pregnancy or lactation was excluded. Diagnoses relied on clinical symptoms, serum thyroxine and TRAb, thyroid ultrasound and orbital computed tomography. PBMCs were separated from roughly 10 ml of fresh peripheral blood using Ficoll-Paque density gradient centrifugation. Total RNA was extracted with Trizol reagent, and quality was checked on an Agilent 2100 Bioanalyzer. The CDR3, cysteine through phenylalanine, is 15 amino acids long. The only DNA kept is the CDR3, 45 bases in frame from the first base. Looking up the germline V gene (reference sequence) yields CDR1 GTSNPN and CDR2 SVGIG. V was cut back by 0 bases and J by 5 bases, leaving a gap of 15 bases between them.

The investigation overall reported the following: Most expanded thyroid clonotypes (frequency above 0.001) were also found in blood, which suggests that blood repertoires may mirror thyroid immune responses. A 13 V-J signature model separated ophthalmopathy from stable hyperthyroidism, with about 88% sensitivity and 81.08% specificity in cross-validation and 80%/75% in testing. No statistical method was used to set the sample size in advance, and investigators knew the group allocation. During validation, the model predicted progression to ophthalmopathy a median of approximately 6.5 months ahead of onset, with 70.59% sensitivity and roughly 72% specificity.

TCR beta CDR3 regions were amplified from RNA transcripts. The TCR CDR3 was subjected to a first round of RT-PCR using the HTBI primer set and the Qiagen OneStep RT-PCR kit. Libraries were constructed in a second round of multiplex PCR, after which size selection and purification were carried out. Sequencing of the libraries was done on an Illumina HiSeq2000 using paired-end 100 bp reads. The paper's data handling went like this. SOAPnuke was used to process the raw data, throwing out any read that contained adapters or uncalled bases, had a mean Phred below 15, or lacked an exact constant-primer or identifier match. High-quality paired reads were merged using COPE v1.2.5, and each unique nucleotide sequence was defined as a clonotype. MiTCR v1.1 was used to align clonotypes to the IMGT TRBV, TRBD and TRBJ reference segments. Analysis was restricted to V-J combinations with a frequency above 0.0001, which covered over 98% of repertoires. The TCS score was defined as F50 (clonal expansion) divided by E x V (chaos), with BLOSUM62-based TCRdist calculated between CDR3 peptides within each V-J. Welch's t-statistics and random forest reduced some 510 V-J features to roughly 13, which were used in a naive Bayes classifier (R e1071). TCRdb applied fastp at Q25 and MiXCR to the public reads, then kept only in-frame beta chains. Identical CDR3 proteins give one entry, which carries the most common genes and DNA. For this entry, the V and J calls and clone size follow TCRdb and not the study's own pipeline. This sample lists about 340,000 distinct CDR3 sequences; 15% to 20% were detected once. The top ten clonotypes cover under 55% of the sample.

This clonotype was seen at least ten times. It has no known antigen specificity. No qualities accompany the bases; no much larger clone lies one base away. The chain couples TRBV30 to TRBJ2-3; the D segment could be TRBD2, given 6 matching bases. Sequenced sample: blood. The TCR was taken from a woman in her forties or fifties with Graves' hyperthyroidism. The CDR3 reads CAWSVFSGDRDTQYF. The DNA sequence is TGTGCCTGGAGTGTCTTTAGCGGAGATAGAGATACGCAGTATTTT. This CDR3, with the reference TRBV30 and TRBJ2-3 proteins standing in past its ends, gives the full variable domain SQTIHQWPATLVQPVGSPLSLECTVEGTSNPNLYWYRQAAGRGLQLLFYSVGIGQISSEVPQNLSASRPQDRQFILSSKKLLLSDSGFYLCAWSVFSGDRDTQYFGPGTRLTVL.